This TCR beta chain was sequenced during a study of radiotherapy plus CTLA-4 blockade in lung cancer (dated by TCRdb to the late 2010s). With regard to the full study: Among the enrolled patients, about 20% had an objective response, and about 31% reached disease control. Findings and caveats that apply to the study as a whole: Early dynamic changes in blood T cell clones, together with increased serum interferon-beta after radiation, were reported as the strongest predictors of response. After treatment with radiotherapy and ipilimumab, TCR clones that originated in tumors expanded in peripheral blood.

Focal radiation therapy combined with CTLA-4 blockade (ipilimumab) was tested in patients with chemo-refractory metastatic non-small-cell lung cancer. From V the trimming removes 0 bases and from J it removes 6 bases, while the gene matches leave 8 bases of the junction unaccounted for. The germline V gene yields SGDLS for CDR1 and YYNGEE for CDR2. The CDR3 covers 15 residues, taking in both the cysteine and the phenylalanine. Only CDR3 DNA is held: 45 bases, read in frame from base 1. A note on this clone: The target of this receptor is not known. No much larger clone exists at a distance of one base, and base qualities are not known.

Libraries were prepared through the immunoSEQ multiplex PCR assay. What TCRdb holds here is the immuneACCESS table cut down to in-frame rearrangements. Part of the clones is not present; checked against another copy, under half of the missing clones reflect an unresolved V gene, and the others are unexplained. This sample comprises about 110,000 clones, over 65% of them detected only once. Of the sample, 2% to 3% falls within the top ten clones. The material was peripheral blood, obtained from a patient treated with radiotherapy plus ipilimumab. The receptor chain draws on TRBV9 and TRBJ1-2; 7 nucleotides in the junction match TRBD1. The receptor was isolated from a human donor with non-small cell lung cancer that progressed on radiotherapy plus ipilimumab. Some clones in this sample may be carry-over from other donors' samples. Here the CDR3 is given as CASSVDGQGVDGYTF. The nucleotides read TGTGCCAGCAGCGTAGACGGGCAGGGGGTTGATGGCTACACCTTC. With the rest looked up from the reference TRBV9 and TRBJ1-2 genes rather than sequenced, the full variable domain is DSGVTQTPKHLITATGQRVTLRCSPRSGDLSVYWYQQSLDQGLQFLIQYYNGEERAKGNILERFSAQQFPDLHSELNLSSLELGDSALYFCASSVDGQGVDGYTFGSGTRLTVV.